The clone carrying this T cell receptor beta chain showed up just a few times. The target antigen is unknown. These data are taken from a study of T cell repertoires in cytomegalovirus infection. Background on the study: Public TCR beta signatures were indicative of both CMV infection and a matching HLA type.

TCRdb reprocessed the reads with MiXCR, giving one entry per CDR3 protein. The sample yields some 270,000 distinct CDR3 sequences, approximately 22% seen once. General study findings and limits: There were HLA-C-restricted CMV-specific TCR beta clonotypes dominating the ex vivo response.

The receptor was derived from a human donor in good health (CMV status not recorded). Some clones in this sample may be carry-over from other donors' samples. Sequencing was performed on cultured PBMCs, taken from culture after CMV antigen stimulation.

CDR3 sequence reads: CASSLGQGPFTDTQYF. CDR3 DNA: TGTGCCAGCAGTTTGGGTCAGGGGCCTTTCACAGATACGCAGTATTTT. The rearrangement links TRBV28 to TRBJ2-3; D is possibly TRBD1 (6 bases). Germline CDR1 and CDR2: MDHEN and SYDVKM. The length of the CDR3 is 16 residues. Trimming left V 3 bases short and J 2 bases short, with 15 bases between.